Listed below are T cell receptor beta chains from one sample, sequenced in a study of blood T cell repertoires in COVID-19. The assay was immunoSEQ multiplex PCR, and TCRdb's table has in-frame clones only and misses some. This table has some 300,000 clones, roughly 90% appearing once. The specimen sequenced was peripheral blood. The receptors were sampled from a woman aged 70 to 79 with COVID-19, enrolled during active disease. Each CDR3 is given with its conserved first and last residue. A D gene is named only where the DNA matches it firmly. The size of a clone is reported for some rows only, either as once, few or many, or as a class for expanded clones.

CASSFSRNTEAFF	TGTGCCAGCAGCTTTAGCCGGAACACTGAAGCTTTCTTT	TRBV11-1	TRBJ1-1	once	-
CAIGREGQGGELFF	TGTGCCATCGGGAGGGAGGGTCAAGGCGGGGAGCTGTTTTTT	TRBV10-3	TRBJ2-2	-	TRBD2
CASSYEGLVRETQYF	TGTGCCAGCAGTTACGAAGGACTAGTCCGTGAGACCCAGTACTTC	TRBV6-6	TRBJ2-5	-	TRBD2
CASSRTGAEAFF	TGCGCCAGCAGCCGTACGGGAGCTGAAGCTTTCTTT	TRBV4-1	TRBJ1-1	few	-
CASSLGAGYTF	TGTGCCAGCAGTTTGGGGGCTGGCTACACCTTC	TRBV28	TRBJ1-2	-	-
CASPPGDRGSYEQYF	TGCGCCAGCCCCCCGGGGGACAGGGGCTCCTACGAGCAGTACTTC	TRBV5-1	TRBJ2-7	-	TRBD1
CASTLGTVRAGDTQYF	TGCGCCAGCACCCTTGGAACAGTTCGAGCGGGGGATACGCAGTATTTT	TRBV5-1	TRBJ2-3	-	TRBD2
CASSELGQGKGNTIYF	TGTGCCAGCAGTGAATTAGGGCAGGGGAAAGGAAACACCATATATTTT	TRBV6-1	TRBJ1-3	-	-
CASSPPELAGDNEQFF	TGTGCCAGCTCACCACCTGAACTAGCGGGGGACAATGAGCAGTTCTTC	TRBV18	TRBJ2-1	-	TRBD2
CASSLDSNEKLFF	TGTGCCAGCAGTTTGGACAGTAATGAAAAACTGTTTTTT	TRBV28	TRBJ1-4	-	-
CASSQDPGALKKLFF	TGCGCCAGCAGCCAAGATCCGGGAGCCTTGAAAAAACTGTTTTTT	TRBV4-3	TRBJ1-4	-	-
CATGLAGPRETQYF	TGTGCCACCGGACTAGCGGGGCCCCGGGAGACCCAGTACTTC	TRBV19	TRBJ2-5	many	TRBD2
CASRQQVSQETQYF	TGTGCCAGCAGGCAACAGGTTTCCCAAGAGACCCAGTACTTC	TRBV7-9	TRBJ2-5	-	-
CATSPQLAGVSETQYF	TGTGCCACCAGCCCCCAACTAGCGGGGGTGTCAGAGACCCAGTACTTC	TRBV15	TRBJ2-5	-	TRBD2
CASSRTPSGAEFF	TGTGCCAGCAGCCGAACCCCTAGCGGTGCTGAGTTCTTC	TRBV11-3	TRBJ2-1	-	TRBD2
CAWNLGRYEQFF	TGTGCCTGGAACCTAGGGAGATATGAGCAGTTCTTC	TRBV30	TRBJ2-1	-	-
CASSSQDRGTYEQYF	TGTGCCAGCAGTTCCCAAGACAGGGGGACCTACGAGCAGTACTTC	TRBV6-9	TRBJ2-7	-	TRBD1
CASSLGGPYEQYF	TGTGCCAGCAGCCTAGGGGGTCCCTACGAGCAGTACTTC	TRBV28	TRBJ2-7	-	-
CASSYGKDNEQYF	TGTGCCAGCAGTTATGGAAAGGACAACGAGCAGTACTTC	TRBV6-2/TRBV6-3	TRBJ2-7	-	-
CASSLAGETQYF	TGCGCCAGCAGCTTGGCCGGGGAGACCCAGTACTTC	TRBV5-1	TRBJ2-5	-	-
CASGRTGGYYGYTF	TGTGCCAGCGGCCGGACAGGGGGTTACTATGGCTACACCTTC	TRBV6-5	TRBJ1-2	-	TRBD1
CASSPGGVGNEQYF	TGTGCCAGCAGCCCAGGAGGAGTTGGGAACGAGCAGTACTTC	TRBV9	TRBJ2-7	-	-
CASSLQTSGQETQYF	TGCGCCAGCAGCTTGCAGACTAGCGGACAAGAGACCCAGTACTTC	TRBV5-1	TRBJ2-5	-	TRBD2
CASTHENIQYF	TGTGCCAGCACCCATGAAAACATTCAGTACTTC	TRBV12-3/TRBV12-4	TRBJ2-4	-	-